Given below is one T cell receptor (beta chain) in context. At one end the junction does not follow the germline gene, possibly because of a read error. This entry is derived from a study of radiotherapy plus CTLA-4 blockade in lung cancer. CDR3 length: 15 amino acids. Germline lookup yields CDR1 MNHEY and CDR2 SVGAGI. Profiled with immunoSEQ multiplex PCR; TCRdb holds only in-frame clones, not every one. The sample holds tens of thousands of clones, 80% to 90% seen once. The genes are TRBV6-5 and TRBJ2-7; TRBD1 aligns across 9 bases. This TCR derives from a human donor with non-small cell lung cancer whose response to radiotherapy plus ipilimumab could not be evaluated. The sequenced sample was peripheral blood, obtained from a patient treated with radiotherapy plus ipilimumab. The CDR3 region is CASSNSLGQGYEQYF. CDR3 in DNA: TGTGCCAGCAGTAACTCTCTGGGACAGGGCTACGAGCAGTACTTC.